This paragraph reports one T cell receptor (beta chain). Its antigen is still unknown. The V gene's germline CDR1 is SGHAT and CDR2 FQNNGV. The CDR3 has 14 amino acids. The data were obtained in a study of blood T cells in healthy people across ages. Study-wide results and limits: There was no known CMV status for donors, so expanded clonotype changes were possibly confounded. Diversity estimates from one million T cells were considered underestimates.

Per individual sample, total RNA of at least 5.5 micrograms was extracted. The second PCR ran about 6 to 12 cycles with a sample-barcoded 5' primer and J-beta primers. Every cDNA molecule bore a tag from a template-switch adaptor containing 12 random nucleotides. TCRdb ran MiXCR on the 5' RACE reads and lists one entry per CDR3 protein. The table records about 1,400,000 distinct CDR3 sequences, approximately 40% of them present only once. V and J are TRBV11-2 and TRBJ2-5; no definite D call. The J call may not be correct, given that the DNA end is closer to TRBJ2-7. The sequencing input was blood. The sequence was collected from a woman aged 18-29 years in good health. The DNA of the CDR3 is TGTGCCAGCAGCTTATCCGGTAGCATCGGCGAGCAGTACTTC. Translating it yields CASSLSGSIGEQYF.